Listed below are T cell receptor beta chains from one sample, sequenced in a study of blood T cell repertoires in COVID-19. Assay: immunoSEQ multiplex PCR; the TCRdb copy retains only in-frame clones and omits some. This sample has 200,000 to 250,000 clones, with about 82% found just once. Input material: peripheral blood. The source of these receptors is a woman aged 55 to 70 with active or convalescent COVID-19. The CDR3 runs from the conserved cysteine through the conserved F or W. A D gene is named only where the DNA matches it firmly. Where a row states a size, it is once, few, many or the class of an expanded clone; other rows omit it.

v_gene,j_gene,abundance,d_gene,CDR3aa,CDR3nt
TRBV11-2,TRBJ2-7,-,-,CASSFLHEQYF,TGTGCCAGCAGCTTCCTCCACGAGCAGTACTTC
TRBV6-6,TRBJ1-1,-,TRBD1,CASNVQGLAEAFF,TGTGCCAGCAACGTACAGGGGTTGGCTGAAGCTTTCTTT
TRBV27,TRBJ2-5,-,TRBD2,CASSLFLAGGQTQYF,TGTGCCAGCAGTTTATTTCTAGCGGGGGGTCAGACCCAGTACTTC
TRBV6-2/TRBV6-3,TRBJ1-1,once,-,CASSTEVRAFF,TGTGCCAGCAGTACGGAGGTGCGGGCTTTCTTT
TRBV7-9,TRBJ1-1,-,-,CASRGLENTEAFF,TGTGCCAGCAGGGGGCTTGAGAACACTGAAGCTTTCTTT
TRBV5-1,TRBJ1-1,-,TRBD1,CASSPVEGQGAIEAFF,TGCGCCAGCAGCCCGGTAGAGGGACAGGGGGCAATTGAAGCTTTCTTT
TRBV6-5,TRBJ1-2,-,-,CASSYSVGVDGYTF,TGTGCCAGCAGTTACTCGGTAGGGGTTGATGGCTACACCTTC
TRBV5-1,TRBJ2-3,-,-,CASRLRGSLLDTQYF,TGCGCCAGCCGTCTCCGGGGGTCGCTCCTCGATACGCAGTATTTT
TRBV2,TRBJ2-1,-,-,CASLPETGFSYNEQFF,TGTGCCAGTTTACCCGAGACAGGATTCTCCTACAATGAGCAGTTCTTC
TRBV2,TRBJ1-2,-,TRBD1,CASSELPGGFYGYTF,TGTGCCAGCAGTGAACTCCCAGGGGGATTCTATGGCTACACCTTC
TRBV11-1,TRBJ2-7,-,TRBD2,CASSRLASEQYF,TGTGCCAGCAGCCGACTAGCTAGTGAGCAGTACTTC
TRBV23-1,TRBJ1-5,-,TRBD1,CASSQYRGGNQPQHF,TGCGCCAGCAGTCAGTACAGGGGCGGCAATCAGCCCCAGCATTTT
TRBV24-1,TRBJ2-1,-,-,CATSDFGSYNEQFF,TGTGCCACCAGTGATTTCGGGTCCTACAATGAGCAGTTCTTC
TRBV6-5,TRBJ1-1,-,TRBD1,CASSYSQGARRTEAFF,TGTGCCAGCAGTTACTCCCAGGGGGCCCGTCGGACTGAAGCTTTCTTT
TRBV5-1,TRBJ1-3,-,-,CASSLAISGAGNTIYF,TGCGCCAGCAGCTTGGCCATTTCAGGGGCTGGAAACACCATATATTTT
TRBV9,TRBJ2-1,-,TRBD2,CASSPRTRPNEQFF,TGTGCCAGCAGCCCCCGGACTAGACCCAATGAGCAGTTCTTC
TRBV28,TRBJ1-2,-,-,CASSLVSGRTTGGYGYTF,TGTGCCAGCAGTTTAGTATCAGGCAGGACTACTGGGGGTTATGGCTACACCTTC
TRBV28,TRBJ1-5,-,-,CASSSGEGNQPQHF,TGTGCCAGCAGTTCCGGGGAGGGCAATCAGCCCCAGCATTTT
TRBV19,TRBJ1-2,-,-,CASSIGESGNGYTF,TGTGCCAGTAGTATCGGGGAGTCAGGTAACGGCTACACCTTC
TRBV6-4,TRBJ2-3,-,TRBD2,CASSVRGGSPDTQYF,TGTGCCAGCAGTGTGCGGGGCGGGAGCCCAGATACGCAGTATTTT
TRBV6-5,TRBJ1-6,few,-,CASSYGANSPLHF,TGTGCCAGCAGTTACGGGGCGAATTCACCCCTCCACTTT
TRBV7-9,TRBJ1-6,-,-,CASSQPGGTSSYNSPLHF,TGTGCCAGCAGCCAACCGGGAGGAACGAGCTCCTATAATTCACCCCTCCACTTT
TRBV5-1,TRBJ1-2,-,-,CASRLLEGVYGYTF,TGCGCCAGCAGGTTGTTAGAGGGGGTCTATGGCTACACCTTC
TRBV29-1,TRBJ1-5,-,TRBD1,CSAYRGRVNQPQHF,TGCAGCGCCTACAGGGGCAGAGTCAATCAGCCCCAGCATTTT
TRBV19,TRBJ1-1,-,-,CASSPTGGILNTEAFF,TGTGCCAGTAGTCCCACGGGGGGGATACTGAACACTGAAGCTTTCTTT